This T cell receptor beta chain stems from a study of beta chain features in type 1 diabetes. This clone has just a few counts. The V gene end was trimmed by 3 bases and the J gene end by 3 bases; junction bases not matched to a gene: 7. This CDR3 is 16 amino acids long. In germline, CDR1 is MNHNS, CDR2 SASEGT. Expressed TCRB transcripts were sequenced because the isolated RNA had all been reverse transcribed beforehand. Produced via immunoSEQ multiplex PCR; TCRdb's table is partial and in-frame only. Of more than 140,000 clones listed, roughly 10% are singletons. This clonotype originated in a woman aged 40 to 50 in good health. The sequenced material came from central memory CD4+ T cells from blood. The chain recombines TRBV6-1 with TRBJ1-2; 10 positions agree with TRBD1. The CDR3 nucleotides are TGTGCCAGCAGTGACCAATTGGGGACAGGGGACTATGGCTACACCTTC. Translation: CASSDQLGTGDYGYTF.